This is a list of T cell receptor beta chains from one sample in a study of blood T cells in healthy people across ages. One entry per CDR3 protein results from TCRdb running MiXCR on the 5' RACE reads. The table includes about 1.1 million distinct CDR3 sequences, around two fifths detected once. Material: blood. Receptors originate from a young man in good health. CDR3s include the opening cysteine and the closing phenylalanine or tryptophan. The D gene is left open where the match is weak. Part of the rows lack a size; the others show once, few, many or a class for expanded clones.

TRBJ2-4 | TRBV6-2/TRBV6-3 | TRBD2 | . | CASNGLGRGNIQYF | TGTGCCAGCAACGGACTAGGTCGTGGCAACATTCAGTACTTC
TRBJ1-5 | TRBV27 | TRBD1 | . | CASSPDRGLGNQPQHF | TGTGCCAGCAGTCCGGACAGGGGCTTGGGCAATCAGCCCCAGCATTTT
TRBJ2-3 | TRBV4-1 | TRBD2 | . | CASSQDGGASGPYTDTQYF | TGCGCCAGCAGCCAAGATGGTGGGGCTAGCGGTCCTTACACAGATACGCAGTATTTT
TRBJ2-1 | TRBV20-1 | TRBD2 | few | CSASSGGASYNEQFF | TGCAGTGCTTCCAGCGGGGGGGCCTCCTACAATGAGCAGTTCTTC
TRBJ2-2 | TRBV5-1 | . | once | CASSFGPVRNTGELFF | TGCGCCAGCAGCTTCGGACCTGTGAGGAACACCGGGGAGCTGTTTTTT
TRBJ2-3 | TRBV28 | TRBD1 | . | CASSFIRTGYTDTQYF | TGTGCCAGCAGTTTTATCCGGACAGGGTACACAGATACGCAGTATTTT
TRBJ2-3 | TRBV5-1 | TRBD2 | . | CASRERGTFTDTQYF | TGCGCCAGCAGGGAGCGGGGGACGTTCACAGATACGCAGTATTTT
TRBJ2-2 | TRBV28 | . | . | CASSSSTGTSNTGELFF | .
TRBJ1-2 | TRBV6-2/TRBV6-3 | . | . | CASSYSGTRAGYTF | TGTGCCAGCAGTTACTCGGGTACTCGGGCTGGCTACACCTTC
TRBJ2-1 | TRBV20-1 | . | few | CSATSEGNEQFF | TGCAGTGCTACTAGCGAGGGCAATGAGCAGTTCTTC
TRBJ2-5 | TRBV9 | TRBD2 | few | CASSTGGQETQYF | TGTGCCAGCAGCACCGGGGGGCAAGAGACCCAGTACTTC
TRBJ1-5 | TRBV7-8 | . | few | CASSSDAGSQHF | TGTGCCAGCAGCTCCGACGCAGGGAGCCAGCATTTT
TRBJ1-5 | TRBV20-1 | TRBD1 | . | CSATTGGISNQPQHF | TGCAGTGCTACTACAGGGGGCATTAGCAATCAGCCCCAGCATTTT
TRBJ1-1 | TRBV20-1 | . | . | CSARYVQQRGAFF | TGCAGTGCCCGATATGTTCAGCAAAGGGGAGCTTTCTTT
TRBJ1-1 | TRBV4-3 | TRBD1 | few | CASSQAARGTTEAFF | TGCGCCAGCAGCCAAGCCGCCAGGGGGACCACTGAAGCTTTCTTT
TRBJ2-6 | TRBV6-5 | . | few | CASSSGSGISGANVLTF | TGTGCCAGCAGTTCGGGTAGCGGTATCTCTGGGGCCAACGTCCTGACTTTC
TRBJ2-2 | TRBV7-9 | TRBD1 | . | CASSFPTRDRNTGEPFF | TGTGCCAGCAGCTTCCCCACCCGGGACAGGAACACCGGGGAGCCGTTTTTT
TRBJ2-1 | TRBV7-2 | TRBD2 | . | CASRERGGRYNEQFF | TGTGCCAGCAGAGAACGGGGGGGCAGGTACAATGAGCAGTTCTTC
TRBJ1-1 | TRBV7-9 | TRBD1 | many | CASSNGQGNTEAFF | TGTGCCAGCAGCAATGGACAGGGTAACACTGAAGCTTTCTTT
TRBJ2-5 | TRBV4-2 | . | many | CASSQERRETQYF | TGTGCCAGCAGCCAGGAACGGCGGGAGACCCAGTACTTC
TRBJ2-1 | TRBV6-2/TRBV6-3 | . | . | CASGFQGEGEQFF | TGTGCCAGCGGTTTCCAGGGGGAGGGTGAGCAGTTCTTC
TRBJ1-6 | TRBV27 | . | . | CASSPGLQGLISPLHF | TGTGCCAGCAGCCCCGGACTGCAGGGGCTCATTTCACCCCTCCACTTT
TRBJ2-1 | TRBV20-1 | . | . | CSAKTWRGNEQFF | TGCAGTGCAAAGACATGGAGGGGAAATGAGCAGTTCTTC
TRBJ1-2 | TRBV12-3/TRBV12-4 | . | . | CASSLSSLTVYGYTF | TGTGCCAGCAGTTTAAGCTCCCTCACCGTCTATGGCTACACCTTC
TRBJ1-1 | TRBV12-3/TRBV12-4 | . | few | CASSGYPVNTEAFF | TGTGCCAGCAGTGGGTACCCAGTGAACACTGAAGCTTTCTTT
TRBJ1-1 | TRBV6-2/TRBV6-3 | . | few | CASSYSLGNLEAFF | TGTGCCAGCAGTTACTCGCTAGGGAACCTTGAAGCTTTCTTT
TRBJ2-7 | TRBV20-1 | . | few | CSARDDGRYEQYF | TGCAGTGCTAGAGATGACGGGCGCTACGAGCAGTACTTC
TRBJ2-3 | TRBV6-1 | . | . | CASSVRQPDTQYF | TGTGCCAGCAGTGTCCGACAGCCAGATACGCAGTATTTT
TRBJ1-6 | TRBV4-2 | . | once | CASSKRSGKRASPLHF | TGTGCCAGCAGCAAAAGAAGCGGGAAGAGAGCATCACCCCTCCACTTT